This TCR beta chain is from a study of blood T cell repertoires in COVID-19. Study context: COVID-19 samples, acute and convalescent, were from the United States, Italy and Spain. PBMCs, B-cell-depleted T cells, or T cells provided the cDNA or gDNA that made up the material.

Original processing methods: Reference gene primer amplification in the assay estimated nucleated cell counts. Sequencing was performed with immunoSEQ multiplex PCR; in TCRdb, only in-frame clones are kept and a portion is missing. That table supplies the V and J calls and clone size; D and trimming were determined from the DNA. The table includes roughly 59,000 clones, roughly four fifths detected once. Germline lookup yields CDR1 SGHAT and CDR2 FQNNGV. The CDR3 sequence is 12 residues long. V was cut by 3 bases and J by 2 bases, with 3 bases left in between. The sample consisted of peripheral blood. This receptor was obtained from a human donor in a cohort sampled during active COVID-19. The rearrangement links TRBV11-2 to TRBJ2-3; D call uncertain. The CDR3 is CASSFNTDTQYF. CDR3 sequence (DNA): TGTGCCAGCAGCTTTAACACAGATACGCAGTATTTT.